The 27 T cell receptor beta chains below were found in one sample sequenced in a study of identifying expanded T cells in peripheral blood. Produced via immunoSEQ multiplex PCR; TCRdb's table is partial and in-frame only. The repertoire includes over 100,000 clones, 88% of them detected once, and 7.5% to 9.5% sits in the top ten. Sequencing was done on a sample of blood. The source is a person aged 18 to 75 in good health.

The gene calls are TRBV18 and TRBJ1-4; possibly TRBD1 for D (6 bases). In germline, CDR1 is KGHSH, CDR2 LQKENI. The CDR3 length is 16 residues. Trimming shortened V by 1 base and J by 3 bases, and 12 bases separated the two germline ends. CDR3 sequence (DNA): TGTGCCAGCTCACCACTCTTACAGGGATCTAATGAAAAACTGTTTTTT. It is translated as CASSPLLQGSNEKLFF.

V gene TRBV7-2 combines with J gene TRBJ2-7; no clear D. Trimming pared 5 bases from V and 1 base from J, leaving 6 bases between. The CDR3 runs 12 residues. Germline-derived CDR1 and CDR2 are SGHTA and FQGNSA. CDR3: CASSPESYEQYF. The CDR3 DNA reads TGTGCCAGCAGCCCCGAATCCTACGAGCAGTACTTC.

This clone has only one observation. The rearrangement links TRBV11-3 to TRBJ2-2; D is perhaps TRBD1 (6 bases). Looked up from germline, CDR1 is SGHNT and CDR2 is YENEEA. The CDR3 has 13 residues. V shed 2 bases and J shed 7 bases, with 8 bases lying between them. The CDR3 DNA is TGTGCCAGCAGCTTAAACAGGGACGGGGAGCTGTTTTTT. Encoded protein: CASSLNRDGELFF.

The V call is TRBV5-1, the J call TRBJ1-1, with unresolved D. The CDR3 totals 14 residues. The V gene lost 0 bases and the J gene lost 0 bases, with 6 bases spanning the gap. Looked up from germline, CDR1 is SGHRS and CDR2 is YFSETQ. Written as DNA, the CDR3 is TGCGCCAGCAGCTTGGACGACATGAACACTGAAGCTTTCTTT. It specifies CASSLDDMNTEAFF. Full variable domain (missing parts from reference TRBV5-1 and TRBJ1-1): KAGVTQTPRYLIKTRGQQVTLSCSPISGHRSVSWYQQTPGQGLQFLFEYFSETQRNKGNFPGRFSGRQFSNSRSEMNVSTLELGDSALYLCASSLDDMNTEAFFGQGTRLTVV.

For the CDR3, the DNA is TGTGCTAGTGGTTTGGGGGACTTTAGCACAGATACGCAGTATTTT. Its translation: CASGLGDFSTDTQYF. The chain employs TRBV12-5 and TRBJ2-3, with D possibly matching TRBD2 (6 bases). Germline-derived CDR1 and CDR2 are LGHNT and FRNRAP. V lost 1 base and J lost 0, with 8 bases in between. The CDR3 length is 15 residues.

The chain employs TRBV5-1 and TRBJ2-2; no reliable D call. The CDR3 loop spans 12 amino acids. Per the germline V gene, CDR1 is SGHRS and CDR2 is YFSETQ. V lost 4 bases and J lost 6, with 7 bases in between. CDR3: CASSPGAGELFF. The DNA for the CDR3 is TGCGCCAGCAGCCCAGGCGCCGGGGAGCTGTTTTTT.

The chain couples TRBV27 to TRBJ1-3; D is undetermined. The V and J ends lost 5 bases and 4 bases respectively, with 15 bases between them. Germline CDR1 reads MNHEY; CDR2 reads SMNVEV (reference sequence). The CDR3 spans 15 residues. The CDR3 DNA follows: TGTGCCAGCAGTAGGGCACCCGGGTTCGGAAACACCATATATTTT. As protein: CASSRAPGFGNTIYF.

The V and J genes are TRBV2 and TRBJ2-7; possible D gene TRBD2, 6 bases. Between the trimmed V and J ends, which lost 2 bases and 5 bases, there was a span of 22 bases. Germline CDR1 is SNHLY and CDR2 is FYNNEI. This CDR3 contains 17 residues. DNA of the CDR3: TGTGCCAGCAGTGAAATGGGACTCCGGTCTATAGTGAACGAGCAGTACTTC. Its translation: CASSEMGLRSIVNEQYF.

The gene calls are TRBV9 and TRBJ2-3; no reliable D call. V was pared by 1 base and J by 2 bases, with 11 bases between. Germline CDR1 is SGDLS and CDR2 is YYNGEE. CDR3 length: 15 amino acids. DNA for the CDR3: TGTGCCAGCAGCGTACCCCCTGGGTACACAGATACGCAGTATTTT. Translating gives CASSVPPGYTDTQYF.

J is TRBJ1-2 and V is TRBV4-3, with TRBD1 as a possible D gene (6 bases). The CDR3 runs 14 residues. Germline lookup yields CDR1 LGHNA and CDR2 YSLEER. Deletions cut 2 bases from V and 7 bases from J, with 14 bases between. CDR3 DNA: TGCGCCAGCAGCCAAAGCCGTGGACAGTTTGGCTACACCTTC. Protein: CASSQSRGQFGYTF.

The chain employs TRBV2 and TRBJ2-7, with D hard to call. The CDR3 has 11 residues. Trimming took 6 bases from V and 7 from J, leaving 10 bases between them. Germline CDR1 is SNHLY and CDR2 is FYNNEI. The CDR3 DNA is TGTGCCAGCAGACCCTCCTGGGAGCAGTACTTC. Its translation is CASRPSWEQYF. The whole variable domain, remainder taken from reference TRBV2 and TRBJ2-7, is EPEVTQTPSHQVTQMGQEVILRCVPISNHLYFYWYRQILGQKVEFLVSFYNNEISEKSEIFDDQFSVERPDGSNFTLKIRSTKLEDSAMYFCASRPSWEQYFGPGTRLTVT.

The V and J genes are TRBV2 and TRBJ1-1; D is perhaps TRBD1 (6 bases). The CDR3 runs to 15 residues. V was pared by 6 bases and J by 5 bases, with 19 bases between. Germline CDR1 is SNHLY and CDR2 is FYNNEI. DNA of the CDR3: TGTGCCAGCAGCCCCGTAGGGCAGGGGTGGACTGAAGCTTTCTTT. Its translation: CASSPVGQGWTEAFF.

This rearrangement joins TRBV5-4 to TRBJ2-7, with D maybe TRBD1 (6 bases). The ends were cut back, 4 bases at V and 7 bases at J, with 18 bases in the middle. CDR1 SGHNT and CDR2 YYREEE come from the germline V gene (reference sequence). CDR3 size: 14 residues. The CDR3 protein is CASSNVGTTGEQYF. CDR3 bases: TGTGCCAGCAGCAATGTCGGGACAACGGGGGAGCAGTACTTC. The variable domain in full, with the rest retrieved from reference TRBV5-4 and TRBJ2-7, is ETGVTQSPTHLIKTRGQQVTLRCSSQSGHNTVSWYQQALGQGPQFIFQYYREEENGRGNFPPRFSGLQFPNYSSELNVNALELDDSALYLCASSNVGTTGEQYFGPGTRLTVT.

This clone was seen a single time. The rearrangement links TRBV30 to TRBJ1-5, with a tentative D call TRBD1 (5 bases). Germline CDR1 and CDR2: GTSNPN and SVGIG (reference sequence). CDR3 length: 14 amino acids. The V and J ends lost 5 bases and 2 bases respectively, with 13 bases between them. In DNA, the CDR3 is TGTGCCTGGGAGTGGGGACGAGGCAATCAGCCCCAGCATTTT. Its translation is CAWEWGRGNQPQHF.

The chain uses TRBV7-2 and TRBJ1-2; tentatively, D is TRBD1 (5 bases). Germline lookup yields CDR1 SGHTA and CDR2 FQGNSA. There are 13 residues in the CDR3. V lost 5 bases to trimming and J lost 7 bases, with 14 bases between them. The CDR3 loop reads CASSPVGAAGYTF. The CDR3 DNA sequence: TGTGCCAGCAGCCCCGTAGGGGCCGCTGGCTACACCTTC.

This chain connects TRBV7-2 to TRBJ1-2; perhaps TRBD1 as D (5 bases). Trimming removed 7 bases from V and 1 base from J, with 13 bases in between. The CDR3 is 14 residues long. From germline, CDR1 is SGHTA and CDR2 FQGNSA. The CDR3 reads CASTSGTDNYGYTF. The DNA of the CDR3 is TGTGCCAGCACCTCCGGGACGGATAACTATGGCTACACCTTC.

The J gene is TRBJ1-3, the V gene TRBV18; no reliable D call. CDR1 is KGHSH, CDR2 LQKENI, per germline. CDR3 size: 16 residues. The germline V and J ends were trimmed by 0 bases and 0 bases, with 9 bases remaining between them. DNA of the CDR3: TGTGCCAGCTCACCACCAAATCCATACTCTGGAAACACCATATATTTT. This codes for CASSPPNPYSGNTIYF.

The chain carries TRBV4-1 and TRBJ1-6; D is perhaps TRBD1 (5 bases). The ends were cut back, 6 bases at V and 7 bases at J, with 19 bases in the middle. The length of the CDR3 is 16 residues. Germline values: CDR1 MGHRA, CDR2 YSYEKL. The CDR3 DNA reads TGCGCCAGCAGACCAAACGACGGGGCCTTGAATTCACCCCTCCACTTT. It specifies CASRPNDGALNSPLHF.

This chain joins TRBV5-1 and TRBJ2-7, with a possible D match to TRBD1 (5 bases). The germline CDR1 and CDR2 sequences are SGHRS and YFSETQ. CDR3 size: 13 residues. Deletions cut 0 bases from V and 4 bases from J, with 8 bases between. CDR3 in amino acids: CASSLAGQYEQYF. As DNA, the CDR3 is TGCGCCAGCAGCTTGGCAGGGCAGTACGAGCAGTACTTC.

This chain uses TRBV6-5 with TRBJ1-4; 8 bases are a match to TRBD1. The CDR3 contains 15 residues. The germline V gene encodes CDR1 MNHEY and CDR2 SVGAGI. Trimming cost V 2 bases and J 7 bases; bases outside gene matches: 6. CDR3 sequence (DNA): TGTGCCAGCAGTTACCGTTGGGGGACAGGTGAAAAACTGTTTTTT. Its protein is CASSYRWGTGEKLFF.

This sequence joins TRBV7-2 and TRBJ2-2; TRBD1 agrees at 7 bases. The CDR3 is 14 amino acids. CDR1 and CDR2 (germline): SGHTA, FQGNSA. V lost 3 bases to trimming and J lost 7 bases; unmatched junction nucleotides: 5. The CDR3 nucleotides read TGTGCCAGCAGCTTCCATACAGGGGACGGGGAGCTGTTTTTT. Its translation: CASSFHTGDGELFF.

V and J are TRBV7-9 and TRBJ1-1; TRBD1 might be the D (6 bases). The CDR3 extends over 16 amino acids. Germline CDR1 SEHNR, CDR2 FQNEAQ (reference sequence). Trimming stripped 4 bases from V and 0 bases from J, with 15 bases between. CDR3 DNA: TGTGCCAGCAGCTCAACCACACAGGGTTTGAACACTGAAGCTTTCTTT. Protein product: CASSSTTQGLNTEAFF.

V gene TRBV7-3 combines with J gene TRBJ2-1, with 7 bases that match TRBD1. Germline V gives CDR1 SGHTA, CDR2 FQGTGA. V dropped 8 bases and J dropped 6; count of bases not matched to a gene: 4. The CDR3 sequence is 12 residues long. CDR3 region: CASGTASNEQFF. The CDR3 region has the DNA TGTGCCAGCGGGACAGCCAGCAATGAGCAGTTCTTC.

The V call is TRBV7-6, the J call TRBJ2-1, with TRBD1 matching 7 bases. The CDR3 sequence is 14 residues long. Germline V gene data show CDR1 as SGHVS and CDR2 as FNYEAQ. Trimming took 4 bases from V and 0 from J; bases not matched to a gene: 0. The CDR3, as DNA: TGTGCCAGCAGCTGGGACAGCTCCTACAATGAGCAGTTCTTC. This codes for CASSWDSSYNEQFF.

This sequence joins TRBV27 and TRBJ2-3, with D possibly matching TRBD2 (6 bases). This CDR3 region has 14 residues. With 10 bases removed from V and 5 bases from J, the gap between germline ends came to 19 bases. Germline V gene sequence: CDR1 MNHEY, CDR2 SMNVEV (reference sequence). The chain's CDR3 is CANPLTEGLDTQYF. CDR3 DNA sequence: TGTGCCAACCCGCTAACGGAGGGCCTAGATACGCAGTATTTT.

V and J are TRBV30 and TRBJ2-5; 9 nucleotides align to TRBD2. The CDR3 consists of 16 residues. V was pared by 0 bases and J by 4 bases, with 9 bases of the junction left unmatched. Germline loops: CDR1 GTSNPN, CDR2 SVGIG (reference sequence). CDR3 region: CAWSVGLAGSGETQYF. The CDR3 region has the DNA TGTGCCTGGAGTGTAGGTCTAGCGGGGAGTGGAGAGACCCAGTACTTC.

The chain links TRBV5-1 to TRBJ1-1; no clear D gene. Germline CDR1 SGHRS, CDR2 YFSETQ. The CDR3 contains 15 residues. V dropped 4 bases and J dropped 4 bases, with 17 bases sitting between them. CDR3 region: CASSPLGRWGTEAFF. CDR3 nucleotides: TGCGCCAGCAGCCCGCTGGGAAGATGGGGCACTGAAGCTTTCTTT.